This TCR beta chain was obtained from a study of graft-versus-host responses after intestinal transplantation. Study-level information: In this cohort, recipients had multivisceral, liver-intestinal, or isolated intestinal transplants. Recipients uniformly received anti-thymocyte globulin induction, followed by tacrolimus and steroids for three to four years. General observations from the study: Some GvH clones appeared in ileal mucosa or blood before recipient bone marrow. Declines in HvG clones occurring early post-transplant were associated with peak circulating GvH clone levels.

Tissue processing of the graft released intraepithelial and lamina propria lymphocytes from it. The table came from immunoSEQ multiplex PCR; TCRdb's copy has only in-frame clones and leaves some out. The sample yields 35,000 to 40,000 clones, 87% seen once. In germline, CDR1 is SGHRS, CDR2 YFSETQ. Trimming left V 0 bases short and J 0 bases short, with 6 bases between. The CDR3 is made up of 15 amino acids. A note on this clone: Its specificity is not known.

This sample comprised ileum tissue, obtained almost 210 days after intestinal transplant. The rearrangement joins TRBV5-1 to TRBJ1-4; no clear D gene. The sequence derives from a human patient who received an intestinal transplant, so some T cells may come from the graft donor. The CDR3 DNA sequence: TGCGCCAGCAGCTTGGGAGCAGCAACTAATGAAAAACTGTTTTTT. This gives the protein CASSLGAATNEKLFF.